Below, 18 T cell receptor beta chains from the same sample are listed, as sequenced in a study of a mutant IDH1 vaccine in newly diagnosed glioma. Their antigen targets remain unknown. The protocol was immunoSEQ multiplex PCR, while the TCRdb copy is restricted to in-frame clones and leaves out a portion. Among fewer than 40,000 clones, 45% to 70% were seen once, and the ten largest hold roughly 9.6%. Noted time point: week 5, during vaccination. It was 300 ug of mutant IDH1 20-mer peptide that made up each vaccine dose, given with topical imiquimod. The sample in question was PBMCs, obtained from a glioma patient whose treatment included an IDH1 peptide vaccine. The receptor source for this set is a woman aged 18-29 years with glioma.

In this sample, this clone turned up once. J is TRBJ1-1 and V is TRBV7-8, with D uncertain. Germline V gene lookup returns CDR1 SGHVS and CDR2 FQNEAQ. The CDR3 consists of 14 residues. V lost 1 base and J 1 base, leaving 7 bases between the germline ends. For the CDR3, the DNA is TGTGCCAGCAGCTTAGTACGGCAGAACACTGAAGCTTTCTTT. Amino acids: CASSLVRQNTEAFF.

This clone was picked up a small number of times. The rearrangement joins TRBV27 to TRBJ2-5; D tentatively reads TRBD1 or TRBD2 (5 bases each). The CDR3 consists of 15 residues. Germline values: CDR1 MNHEY, CDR2 SMNVEV (reference sequence). The V end lost 5 bases, the J end lost 7 bases, and 20 bases lay between the germline ends. The CDR3 sequence is CASSPAGTRERTQYF. The DNA for the CDR3 is TGTGCCAGCAGTCCCGCTGGGACCAGGGAACGGACCCAGTACTTC.

The chain links TRBV2 to TRBJ2-2; D remains unclear. There are 15 residues in the CDR3. Trimming took off 1 base at V and 1 base at J, with 7 bases between the two ends. Per the germline V gene, CDR1 is SNHLY and CDR2 is FYNNEI. Here the CDR3 DNA reads TGTGCCAGCAGTGAAGTCTTTAGGAACACCGGGGAGCTGTTTTTT. It is translated as CASSEVFRNTGELFF.

V and J are TRBV5-1 and TRBJ2-1; a possible D gene is TRBD2 (5 bases). This CDR3 region has 15 residues. Trimming took off 0 bases at V and 0 bases at J, with 7 bases between the two ends. Germline V gene sequence: CDR1 SGHRS, CDR2 YFSETQ. The CDR3 here is CASSLERSSYNEQFF. CDR3 bases: TGCGCCAGCAGCTTGGAGCGGAGCTCCTACAATGAGCAGTTCTTC.

The chain is built from TRBV4-3 and TRBJ1-2; the D gene is possibly TRBD1 (6 bases). The CDR3 loop spans 13 amino acids. Trimming shortened V by 5 bases and J by 6 bases, and 13 bases separated the two germline ends. Per germline, CDR1 LGHNA and CDR2 YSLEER. The CDR3 region has the DNA TGCGCCAGCAGCGCTGGACAGCCGGATGGCTACACCTTC. As protein: CASSAGQPDGYTF.

The chain employs TRBV7-2 and TRBJ1-5; no clear D gene. The CDR3 consists of 13 residues. Trimming cost V 2 bases and J 3 bases, with 5 bases left between them. Germline V CDR1 and CDR2: SGHTA, FQGNSA. This CDR3 is CASSLTVNQPQHF. For the CDR3, the DNA is TGTGCCAGCAGCTTAACGGTCAATCAGCCCCAGCATTTT.

This chain connects TRBV20-1 to TRBJ1-2, with D tentatively TRBD1 (6 bases). Germline V CDR1 and CDR2: DFQATT, SNEGSKA (reference sequence). V was trimmed by 6 bases and J by 8 bases, leaving 13 bases between them. This CDR3 comprises 11 residues. Written as DNA, the CDR3 is TGCAGTGCCACAGGGTGGGGGGGCTACACCTTC. Its protein product is CSATGWGGYTF.

The chain combines TRBV15 with TRBJ2-5; possibly TRBD2 for D (6 bases). Trimming removed 0 bases from V and 3 bases from J, with 11 bases in between. This CDR3 comprises 15 residues. The V gene's germline CDR1 is LNHNV and CDR2 YYDKDF (reference sequence). CDR3 DNA sequence: TGTGCCACCAGCAGAGATGGTAGGACTAAAGAGACCCAGTACTTC. Amino acid sequence: CATSRDGRTKETQYF.

The chain links TRBV5-6 to TRBJ1-1; D is undetermined. The CDR3 is made up of 15 amino acids. Germline V gives CDR1 SGHDT, CDR2 YYEEEE. Trimming cost V 4 bases and J 3 bases, with 16 bases left between them. The CDR3: CASSPLDLGDTEAFF. For the CDR3, the DNA is TGTGCCAGCAGCCCCCTGGACCTGGGAGACACTGAAGCTTTCTTT.

The chain recombines TRBV7-2 with TRBJ1-5, with unresolved D. There are 13 residues in the CDR3. Deletions cut 1 base from V and 4 bases from J, with 5 bases between. Germline V gives CDR1 SGHTA, CDR2 FQGNSA. The CDR3 coding sequence is TGTGCCAGCAGCTTAGAGAGTAATCAGCCCCAGCATTTT. The encoded protein is CASSLESNQPQHF.

This clone was detected a few times. The chain links TRBV6-4 to TRBJ1-2; a weak D match, TRBD1 (5 bases). Germline loops: CDR1 MRHNA, CDR2 SNTAGT. The CDR3 totals 14 residues. V dropped 0 bases and J dropped 5 bases, with 10 bases sitting between them. This CDR3 is CASSDSPGVYGYTF. Here the CDR3 DNA reads TGTGCCAGCAGTGACTCACCGGGGGTATATGGCTACACCTTC.

The V call is TRBV7-9, the J call TRBJ1-3; 7 nucleotides agree with TRBD1. Per germline, CDR1 SEHNR and CDR2 FQNEAQ (reference sequence). The CDR3 has 16 residues. After removal of 4 bases from V and 2 bases from J, the junction contained 8 bases not matched to a gene. The CDR3 loop reads CASSSGQPYAGNTIYF. CDR3 bases: TGTGCCAGCAGCTCGGGACAGCCTTACGCTGGAAACACCATATATTTT.

The CDR3, as DNA: TGTGCCAGCAGCGTAGGGGACAATGAGCAGTTCTTC. Translated, it gives CASSVGDNEQFF. The rearrangement links TRBV9 to TRBJ2-1; no definite D call. Trimming removed 0 bases from V and 5 bases from J, with 3 bases in between. This CDR3 spans 12 amino acids. Germline-derived CDR1 and CDR2 are SGDLS and YYNGEE. Variable domain in full (rest from reference TRBV9 and TRBJ2-1): DSGVTQTPKHLITATGQRVTLRCSPRSGDLSVYWYQQSLDQGLQFLIQYYNGEERAKGNILERFSAQQFPDLHSELNLSSLELGDSALYFCASSVGDNEQFFGPGTRLTVL.

This clone has more than one count but fewer than ten. The rearrangement links TRBV4-1 to TRBJ2-7; D might be TRBD2 (7 bases). V shed 4 bases and J shed 6 bases, with 16 bases lying between them. The CDR3 consists of 14 residues. The germline gives CDR1 MGHRA, CDR2 YSYEKL. CDR3 sequence (DNA): TGCGCCAGCAGCCCCATGGCGGGGGCACGCGAGCAGTACTTC. Translated: CASSPMAGAREQYF.

The chain joins TRBV18 to TRBJ1-1; D might be TRBD1 (6 bases). CDR1 KGHSH and CDR2 LQKENI come from the germline V gene. The CDR3 loop spans 17 amino acids. V was cut by 1 base and J by 4 bases, with 19 bases left in between. Here the CDR3 DNA reads TGTGCCAGCTCACCACTACAAGACACCGGAGGGGGCACTGAAGCTTTCTTT. Translating gives CASSPLQDTGGGTEAFF.

This clone appeared a few times. The rearrangement joins TRBV7-9 to TRBJ2-1, with 11 bases fitting TRBD2. This CDR3 comprises 19 residues. CDR1 is SEHNR and CDR2 is FQNEAQ in the germline V gene (reference sequence). Germline trimming cut 0 bases from V and 6 bases from J; bases unmatched to any gene: 13. The DNA of the CDR3 is TGTGCCAGCAGCTTAGCTCCACTAGCGGGAGACCCAGTCCTCAATGAGCAGTTCTTC. Protein: CASSLAPLAGDPVLNEQFF.

This chain connects TRBV6-5 to TRBJ2-5, with 11 bases fitting TRBD2. The CDR3 runs to 15 residues. Unmatched junction bases numbered 6, after V lost 7 bases and J lost 2 bases. Germline CDR1 and CDR2: MNHEY and SVGAGI. The CDR3 here is CASKLAGGLQETQYF. CDR3 DNA: TGTGCCAGCAAGCTAGCGGGAGGCTTACAAGAGACCCAGTACTTC.

V gene TRBV6-1 combines with J gene TRBJ2-2; perhaps TRBD1 as D (6 bases). The germline CDR1 and CDR2 sequences are MNHNS and SASEGT. V was pared by 2 bases and J by 3 bases, with 10 bases between. The CDR3 consists of 15 residues. The CDR3 DNA reads TGTGCCAGCAGTGAAAAGGCAGGGGACACCGGGGAGCTGTTTTTT. It specifies CASSEKAGDTGELFF.